The 17 T cell receptor beta chains below come from one sample, sequenced in a study of Ad26.COV2.S vaccination and SARS-CoV-2 variants. TCRdb keeps only in-frame clones here, not all; method: immunoSEQ multiplex PCR. The data show about 370,000 clones, about 85% seen once. As for treatment: around 19 received Ad26.COV2.S at low or high dose, single or two shots; 5 received placebo; per-sample allocation not given. Sampling took place 63 days after the first vaccine or placebo injection. The sample consisted of peripheral blood, taken in a trial of Ad26.COV2.S vaccine versus placebo. Receptors originate from a person aged 18-65 years who received the Ad26.COV2.S COVID-19 vaccine or a placebo.

V gene TRBV5-1 combines with J gene TRBJ1-2; no clear D. V lost 0 bases, J lost 8 bases, and 8 bases lay in between. CDR1 and CDR2 (germline): SGHRS, YFSETQ. This CDR3 is built from 12 residues. CDR3 in amino acids: CASSLDGLGYTF. For the CDR3, the DNA is TGCGCCAGCAGCTTGGACGGATTGGGCTACACCTTC.

This rearrangement joins TRBV6-1 to TRBJ1-2; D gene unclear. CDR3 length: 16 residues. Deletions cut 1 base from V and 4 bases from J, with 16 bases between. Germline loops: CDR1 MNHNS, CDR2 SASEGT. CDR3 sequence: CASSEGRLVAFYGYTF. The DNA for the CDR3 is TGTGCCAGCAGTGAAGGGAGACTTGTCGCCTTCTATGGCTACACCTTC.

V is TRBV19 and J is TRBJ2-4; D is possibly TRBD1 (5 bases). V was cut by 6 bases and J by 6 bases, with 9 bases left in between. This CDR3 is 12 amino acids long. Per germline, CDR1 LNHDA and CDR2 SQIVND (reference sequence). The CDR3, as DNA: TGTGCCAGTAGCGGACAACTAAACATTCAGTACTTC. Amino acid sequence: CASSGQLNIQYF. Supplemented by reference TRBV19 and TRBJ2-4, the full variable domain reads DGGITQSPKYLFRKEGQNVTLSCEQNLNHDAMYWYRQDPGQGLRLIYYSQIVNDFQKGDIAEGYSVSREKKESFPLTVTSAQKNPTAFYLCASSGQLNIQYFGAGTRLSVL.

This clone was seen just once. This sequence joins TRBV5-1 and TRBJ2-3; TRBD1 aligns across 12 bases. CDR1 is SGHRS and CDR2 is YFSETQ in the germline V gene. This CDR3 region has 16 residues. V lost 2 bases to trimming and J lost 6 bases; unmatched junction nucleotides: 7. This CDR3 is CASSLPGQGAVDTQYF. CDR3 DNA sequence: TGCGCCAGCAGCTTACCGGGACAGGGGGCGGTGGATACGCAGTATTTT. Full variable domain (missing parts from reference TRBV5-1 and TRBJ2-3): KAGVTQTPRYLIKTRGQQVTLSCSPISGHRSVSWYQQTPGQGLQFLFEYFSETQRNKGNFPGRFSGRQFSNSRSEMNVSTLELGDSALYLCASSLPGQGAVDTQYFGPGTRLTVL.

This chain links TRBV4-2 with TRBJ2-7; possibly TRBD1 or TRBD2 for D (5 bases each). The CDR3 has 15 amino acids. V shed 0 bases and J shed 4 bases, with 13 bases lying between them. The germline V gene encodes CDR1 LGHNA and CDR2 YNFKEQ. CDR3 coding DNA: TGTGCCAGCAGCCAAGATCGGGGCGGAGTGTACGAGCAGTACTTC. Translation: CASSQDRGGVYEQYF.

This sequence joins TRBV5-1 and TRBJ1-2; D is undetermined. The CDR3 covers 15 residues. V lost 1 base to trimming and J lost 8 bases, with 18 bases between them. Germline assignment: CDR1 SGHRS and CDR2 YFSETQ. CDR3 loop: CASSLPQSTGRGYTF. The CDR3 DNA reads as TGCGCCAGCAGCTTGCCTCAATCGACCGGCAGAGGCTACACCTTC.

This clone was detected only once. The V and J genes are TRBV5-1 and TRBJ1-5, with D possibly matching TRBD1 (6 bases). This CDR3 has 16 residues. The V end lost 4 bases, the J end lost 3 bases, and 17 bases lay between the germline ends. Germline V gives CDR1 SGHRS, CDR2 YFSETQ. The CDR3 region has the DNA TGCGCCAGCAGCGTCTCAGCCGGGGGCCCCAATCAGCCCCAGCATTTT. Its protein product is CASSVSAGGPNQPQHF.

This rearrangement joins TRBV12-3 or TRBV12-4 to TRBJ2-2; D tentatively fits TRBD1 or TRBD2 (5 bases each). There are 12 residues in the CDR3. Trimming left V 5 bases short and J 7 bases short, with 8 bases between. In DNA form, the CDR3 reads TGTGCCAGCAGTCGAGGGGTCGGGGAGCTGTTTTTT. Amino acid sequence: CASSRGVGELFF.

The CDR3, as DNA: TGTGCCAGCAGGAACTGGGAAGATTCACCCCTCCACTTT. It encodes CASRNWEDSPLHF. The chain links TRBV27 to TRBJ1-6; D unclear. Germline CDR1 is MNHEY and CDR2 is SMNVEV (reference sequence). V shed 6 bases and J shed 8 bases, with 11 bases lying between them. This CDR3 has 13 residues.

The chain joins TRBV5-1 to TRBJ2-1; D is perhaps TRBD1 (6 bases). The CDR3 has 16 amino acids. In germline, CDR1 is SGHRS, CDR2 YFSETQ. The V gene lost 4 bases and the J gene lost 5 bases, with 19 bases spanning the gap. The CDR3 reads CASSGNREGRNNEQFF. The DNA of the CDR3 is TGCGCCAGCAGCGGGAACAGGGAAGGGCGAAACAATGAGCAGTTCTTC.

This clone was detected a few times. V is TRBV7-2 and J is TRBJ1-3; no clear D. CDR1 SGHTA and CDR2 FQGNSA come from the germline V gene. Trimming removed 2 bases from V and 3 bases from J, with 11 bases in between. The CDR3 has 15 amino acids. CDR3 sequence: CASSLTGMGGNTIYF. CDR3 nucleotides: TGTGCCAGCAGCTTAACCGGGATGGGTGGAAACACCATATATTTT.

The chain combines TRBV6-1 with TRBJ2-7; no definite D call. Trimming removed 2 bases at V and 3 bases at J, with 17 bases between. Germline V gene data show CDR1 as MNHNS and CDR2 as SASEGT. There are 16 residues in the CDR3. This chain's CDR3 is CASSEPVYRDRYEQYF. CDR3 in DNA: TGTGCCAGCAGTGAACCGGTTTACAGAGACCGCTACGAGCAGTACTTC.

The genes are TRBV13 and TRBJ1-4, with 11 positions matching TRBD1. This CDR3 comprises 18 residues. CDR1 and CDR2 from the germline V gene are PRHDT and FYEKMQ (reference sequence). The V segment lost 1 base and the J segment 0 bases; nucleotides outside the gene matches: 4. CDR3 in DNA: TGTGCCAGCAGCTTAGCTGGGACAGGGGGTGCAACTAATGAAAAACTGTTTTTT. Translating it yields CASSLAGTGGATNEKLFF.

V and J are TRBV19 and TRBJ1-1; TRBD1 might be the D (6 bases). CDR1 LNHDA and CDR2 SQIVND come from the germline V gene (reference sequence). V was shortened by 1 base and J by 7 bases, with 10 bases between the two germline ends. The CDR3 totals 13 residues. CDR3 bases: TGTGCCAGTAGTATAGTAGGGGGTGGTGAAGCTTTCTTT. As protein: CASSIVGGGEAFF.

The V gene is TRBV7-9, the J gene TRBJ2-1, with 10 bases lining up with TRBD1. The V and J ends lost 4 bases and 9 bases, in that order; junction bases with no gene match: 6. The CDR3 contains 14 residues. Germline CDR1 and CDR2: SEHNR and FQNEAQ (reference sequence). This chain's CDR3 is CASSSVGTGVEQFF. The CDR3 DNA is TGTGCCAGCAGCTCCGTCGGGACAGGGGTTGAGCAGTTCTTC.

The V and J genes are TRBV24-1 and TRBJ2-7; D not certain. The CDR3 has 15 amino acids. V was trimmed by 1 base and J by 1 base, leaving 10 bases between them. From germline, CDR1 is KGHDR and CDR2 SFDVKD. The CDR3 DNA reads TGTGCCACCAGTGATTTCCGGCGAGCTTCCTACGAGCAGTACTTC. Its translation: CATSDFRRASYEQYF.

The rearrangement uses TRBV13 and TRBJ2-1; the match to TRBD2 covers 12 bases. CDR3 length: 18 residues. CDR1 PRHDT and CDR2 FYEKMQ come from the germline V gene (reference sequence). The V segment lost 5 bases and the J segment 5 bases; nucleotides outside the gene matches: 13. The CDR3 DNA follows: TGTGCCAGCAGCCCCACCAACCGACTAGCGGGGGCCGACAATGAGCAGTTCTTC. It translates to CASSPTNRLAGADNEQFF.